This entry features one T cell receptor beta chain sequence. This clone has a handful of counts. Its binding antigen is unknown. Qualities for individual bases were not recorded, and no much larger clone is one base off. Within the sample, other DNA sequences also encode this same CDR3. The cohort was made up of approximately 670 healthy bone marrow donors. At the time of sampling, all cohort members were nominally healthy, though unrecorded immune exposures were likely present. The donor tested CMV seropositive and was one of the 289 seropositive cohort members. Every donor gave a peripheral blood sample, and the peripheral blood mononuclear cells from that sample were used for TCR beta sequencing. Genomic DNA extraction from the blood cell samples was performed with the Qiagen DNeasy Blood Extraction Kit. These data come from a study of cytomegalovirus exposure and HLA in healthy donors (TCRdb year 2017). About the study as a whole: An earlier analysis of approximately 640 of the donors reported approximately 300 Gb of sequence data and roughly 100 million unique TCR beta sequences from 150 million to 200 million T cells. In an earlier analysis of roughly 540 of the donors, high-throughput TCR beta sequencing was used to judge whether each TCR beta V gene segment behaved as functional or pseudogenic. Both class I and class II loci were covered by HLA typing, at four-digit resolution. Among the roughly 390 genotyped donors, around 81% belonged to the genetic ancestry cluster associated with self-reported Caucasian donors. The study aimed to test whether signatures of past pathogen exposure could be identified by cataloging public T cell receptors. The study used immunosequencing to profile the T cell repertoires of hundreds of subjects and linked those repertoires to cytomegalovirus serostatus. All discovery cohort repertoires had been generated on a single sequencing platform. Donor age, sex, ethnicity and CMV serostatus were collected together with the repertoire data. Roughly 290 gigabases of sequencing data and approximately 92 million unique TCR sequences made up an early release that covered approximately 650 HLA-typed donors. In the later analysis, no new phenotypic data were used to find candidate immune exposures; instead, reliance was placed on TCR beta sequences and their occurrence across donors. Because of strong linkage in the cohort, roughly five DR-DQ haplotypes were treated as single units for association and clustering. Across approximately 400 genotyped donors of the cohort, an average of approximately 220,000 unique TCR beta nucleotide sequences per donor were sequenced, and roughly a sixth of those sequences were non-productive. A later analysis re-examined previously published TCR beta repertoires from 500 to 700 donors and added high-resolution HLA genotyping to investigate patterns of TCR occurrence. The number of typed donors differed by locus: about 629-630 for A, B, C, DRB1 and DQB1; approximately 530 for DQA1; 600 to 610 for DPA1; and about 470 for DPB1. To predict cytomegalovirus infection status, the study brought together high-throughput TCR immunosequencing, statistical association of individual TCRs with disease status, and machine learning. A separate validation cohort of some 130 different subjects was used in addition to the roughly 670-subject first cohort. A later genetic analysis used genome-wide SNP genotypes for 398 of the 666 donors, treating that subset as a discovery cohort.

Receptor libraries were prepared by the immunoSEQ multiplex PCR assay. For the multiplex PCR, a mixture combining 60 forward primers for TCR Vbeta segments and 13 reverse primers for TCR Jbeta segments was used. Amplification of the CDR3 region of rearranged TCR beta genes was performed with a multiplex PCR assay on genomic DNA. The Illumina HiSeq System was used to sequence the amplified TCR beta libraries as 87-base-pair reads. Per the authors' processing: Across the 670 or so repertoires, a later analysis counted tens of millions of unique TCR beta chains, roughly 11 million of which were shared by at least two donors. Raw reads were error-corrected and collapsed into unique sequences with a nearest-neighbor algorithm that merged closely related sequences to remove PCR and sequencing errors. CDR3 sequences were aligned to IMGT reference sequences to assign V, D and J gene segments. For a sequence to be retained, a match of at least six nucleotides was required to both a V gene segment and a J gene segment. A rearrangement counted as productive if the CDR3 had no stop codons and remained in frame with V and J, and every other rearrangement counted as non-productive. CDR3 was defined according to IMGT convention as the region running from the second conserved V-encoded cysteine to the conserved J-encoded phenylalanine. Sequences without an unambiguous match to a single V gene segment were excluded from the earlier analysis of a few hundred of the donors. In an earlier analysis of several hundred of the donors, a V segment was called functional when productive rearrangements were above 56.7%, and segregating when the standard deviation between donors exceeded 5%. A statistical classification framework was developed to diagnose cytomegalovirus status using the catalog of TCR beta chain sequences. V and J gene assignment, in a later analysis, came from comparing TCR nucleotide sequences with IMGT/GENE-DB human TR gene sequences. In a later analysis, CDR3 sequences and most-parsimonious VDJ recombination scenarios were assigned using the TCRdist pipeline. In a later analysis, every TCR beta chain was defined by the combination of its CDR3 amino acid sequence and its V-gene family, and reads without a unique V-gene family were dropped. A later analysis removed 550 to 650 highly shared, low-generation-probability nucleotide sequences to deal with suspected cross-contamination and a sequencing artifact. In a later analysis, a clonal expansion index was calculated for each public chain from normalized within-repertoire ranks of inferred template counts. In a later analysis, generation probabilities were computed with a VDJ recombination model fitted to out-of-frame rearrangements, and the resulting probabilities were checked against IGoR. In a later analysis, TCR-TCR, TCR-HLA and TCR-CMV co-occurrence was scored with hypergeometric tests, and a repertoire-size bias correction was applied to TCR pairs. False discovery rates were estimated in a later analysis by permuting HLA or CMV assignments 20 times. In a later analysis, co-occurring TCRs were grouped using DBSCAN, and TCRdist sequence similarity was added for clustering within HLA-allele-positive subsets. For co-occurrence clustering, repertoires with fewer than 30,000 or more than 120,000 public chains were excluded, along with a handful of repertoires with anomalous nucleotide sharing. Drawn from immuneACCESS, this table holds only the in-frame rearrangements with V and J called that TCRdb kept. Clones are partly lost; checked studies trace under half to an unresolved V gene and leave the rest unexplained. V, J and clone size are taken as reported in that table, and D and trimming were inferred from the DNA itself. The sample table lists some 98,000 clones, approximately 9% of them with a count of one. The biggest ten clones account for 5% to 5.5% of the sample.

Results and caveats for the whole study, not just this receptor: V-gene and J-gene trimming of TCR beta chains was associated with a missense DCLRE1C variant in a later genetic analysis, and the association was replicated in an independent cohort. A cluster of highly shared sequence variants was judged likely to represent a technical artifact of the sequencing pipeline. The study gave a list of about 150 TCR beta chains associated with cytomegalovirus. Because HLA typing was missing for some donors at each locus, association tests included only the typed subset. In an earlier analysis of a few hundred of the donors, most TCR beta V segments were observed in productive rearrangements about 87% or about 30% of the time, broadly matching IMGT annotations. In vitro tests confirmed that a few of the cytomegalovirus-associated TCR beta chains recognize cytomegalovirus antigens. A further reported finding was that TCR beta sequences accurately predicted the HLA-A and HLA-B alleles for most subjects in the first cohort. In a later analysis, TCR association rates were found to vary across HLA loci, with the most associated TCRs seen for DRB1 alleles and the fewest for HLA-C alleles. In a later analysis, HLA-associated TCR beta chains were found to be more clonally expanded and to have lower generation probabilities than equally common non-associated chains. The 87-base-pair reads could not distinguish some IMGT-functional V segments, including TRBV6-2 and TRBV6-3, so those segments were excluded. Fewer than 20 rarely observed V segments, including chromosome 9 orphons, were excluded from the earlier analysis of a few hundred of the donors because counts were too low. In a later analysis, several top co-occurrence clusters were reported to appear linked to parvovirus B19, influenza, CMV and Epstein-Barr virus. A later analysis found that most CMV-associated TCR beta chains appeared HLA-restricted, with HLA associations seemingly driven largely by CMV exposure. At a false discovery rate of 0.05, a later analysis linked about 16,000 TCR beta sequences to specific HLA alleles. Across donors, most TCR sequences were observed very rarely, whereas some public TCRs were present in many individuals. When HLA alleles, especially DR and DQ, strongly co-occurred, attributing TCR associations to individual alleles was difficult. According to the authors, the approach could potentially be generalized to other disease states and immunological phenotypes. Roughly uniform sequencing depth across donors was assumed in presence/absence analyses, although this assumption may not hold. CMV serostatus was the only immune exposure information available for the cohort. Linkage disequilibrium might explain the correlated functional status among segregating V segments, but an unknown experimental factor could not be ruled out. According to a later genetic analysis, donors in an Asian-associated ancestry cluster had fewer N-insertions in productive TCRs than the approximately 630-donor mean. Only TCR beta chains were sequenced in this cohort, and the absence of alpha or paired-chain data limited detectable features. Cytomegalovirus status was reported to be diagnosed by the classifier with high specificity and sensitivity in both the original and validation cohorts.

V loses 6 bases at its end and J loses 3 bases; junction bases beyond the gene matches: 2. The CDR3 runs 11 residues from the cysteine to the phenylalanine. The retained sequence is limited to the CDR3, 33 bases, with the frame set at the first base. Via the germline V gene (reference sequence), CDR1 is DFQATT and CDR2 SNEGSKA. Input material: PBMCs. In this chain, TRBV20-1 is recombined with TRBJ2-7; 7 bases in the junction line up with TRBD1. This clonotype was sampled from a man between 50 and 59 years old in good health and CMV-seropositive. In nucleotides, the sequence is TGCAGTGCAAACAGGGGCTACGAGCAGTACTTC. It translates to CSANRGYEQYF.